This T cell receptor beta chain was identified in a study of shared clonotypes between healthy human individuals. V shed 4 bases and J 1 base; nucleotides not matched to a gene: 5. The germline CDR1 and CDR2 sequences are SQVTM and ANQGSEA. The CDR3 runs 15 residues. In the original analysis: In the immunoSEQ data, sequences were junction-only and lacked quality scores, so filtering differed. TCRdb's copy holds only in-frame clones and misses some; the assay was immunoSEQ multiplex PCR. V and J calls and clone size are those listed in that table; D and trimming were worked out from the DNA. The sample has about 1 million clones, about 75% seen once; the top ten hold approximately 1.5%.

The specimen was memory CD4+ T cells sorted from blood. The subset here: CD45RA-negative fraction. The chain carries TRBV29-1 and TRBJ2-1; 9 bases align to TRBD1. This TCR was recovered from a man between 18 and 35 years old in good health. The CDR3 reads CSVAPGQGSYNEQFF. Here the CDR3 DNA reads TGCAGCGTTGCCCCGGGACAGGGATCCTACAATGAGCAGTTCTTC.